These T cell receptor beta chains were read from a single sample in a study of cytomegalovirus exposure and HLA in healthy donors. Produced via immunoSEQ multiplex PCR; TCRdb's table is partial and in-frame only. Among roughly 280,000 clones listed, 70% to 90% were seen once. Material: PBMCs. The receptors here all came from a woman between 18 and 30 years old in good health and CMV-seronegative. Each CDR3 is given with its conserved first and last residue. The order of the fields is D gene, clone size, J gene, V gene, CDR3 protein, CDR3 DNA. The D gene is left open where the match is weak. A row's size may be missing; if present it is once, few, many or a size class.

D: NA
size: NA
J: TRBJ1-4
V: TRBV27
CDR3: CASSLRAGWGNEKLFF
DNA: TGTGCCAGCAGTTTACGTGCAGGGTGGGGTAATGAAAAACTGTTTTTT

D: TRBD1
size: NA
J: TRBJ2-7
V: TRBV4-2
CDR3: CASSQTTDRGPYEQYF
DNA: TGTGCCAGCAGCCAAACGACGGACAGGGGACCTTACGAGCAGTACTTC

D: TRBD1
size: NA
J: TRBJ2-7
V: TRBV4-3
CDR3: CASSATGAHEQYF
DNA: TGCGCCAGCAGTGCGACAGGGGCCCACGAGCAGTACTTC

D: NA
size: NA
J: TRBJ1-2
V: TRBV15
CDR3: CATSRDRNPNYGYTF
DNA: TGTGCCACCAGCAGAGACAGGAATCCTAACTATGGCTACACCTTC

D: TRBD1
size: once
J: TRBJ2-5
V: TRBV9
CDR3: CASSGNTGEETQYF
DNA: TGTGCCAGCAGCGGAAACACAGGGGAAGAGACCCAGTACTTC

D: TRBD1
size: NA
J: TRBJ1-1
V: TRBV19
CDR3: CASSLRDRGGTEAFF
DNA: TGTGCCAGTAGTCTGCGGGACAGGGGAGGGACTGAAGCTTTCTTT

D: TRBD1
size: NA
J: TRBJ2-7
V: TRBV29-1
CDR3: CSVEGARQGLPYEQYF
DNA: TGCAGCGTTGAAGGGGCCAGACAGGGGCTCCCCTACGAGCAGTACTTC

D: TRBD1
size: NA
J: TRBJ1-4
V: TRBV6-5
CDR3: CASSYTGQGAREKLFF
DNA: TGTGCCAGCAGTTACACTGGACAGGGGGCCCGTGAAAAACTGTTTTTT

D: TRBD2
size: NA
J: TRBJ2-7
V: TRBV27
CDR3: CASSTDPGLRGEQYF
DNA: TGTGCCAGCAGTACAGACCCGGGACTAAGAGGGGAGCAGTACTTC

D: NA
size: NA
J: TRBJ2-7
V: TRBV6-1
CDR3: CASSALSYEQYF
DNA: TGTGCCAGCAGTGCTCTATCCTACGAGCAGTACTTC

D: NA
size: NA
J: TRBJ1-1
V: TRBV5-6
CDR3: CASSLAVEQQNTEAFF
DNA: TGTGCCAGCAGCTTGGCCGTGGAGCAACAGAACACTGAAGCTTTCTTT

D: TRBD1
size: once
J: TRBJ2-7
V: TRBV6-1
CDR3: CASSPQGQEDEQYF
DNA: TGTGCCAGCAGTCCCCAGGGACAGGAGGACGAGCAGTACTTC

D: TRBD1
size: once
J: TRBJ1-2
V: TRBV6-5
CDR3: CASRDRGFYGYTF
DNA: TGTGCCAGCAGGGACAGGGGTTTTTATGGCTACACCTTC

D: TRBD2
size: NA
J: TRBJ2-3
V: TRBV19
CDR3: CASTPDPSGGAPSTDTQYF
DNA: TGTGCCAGTACCCCAGACCCTAGCGGGGGGGCCCCCAGCACAGATACGCAGTATTTT

D: NA
size: NA
J: TRBJ2-5
V: TRBV29-1
CDR3: CSVERARAVGQETQYF
DNA: TGCAGCGTTGAAAGGGCCAGGGCTGTGGGCCAAGAGACCCAGTACTTC

D: TRBD2
size: NA
J: TRBJ2-1
V: TRBV7-8
CDR3: CASSLLAVYNEQFF
DNA: TGTGCCAGCAGCTTACTAGCGGTCTACAATGAGCAGTTCTTC

D: TRBD2
size: NA
J: TRBJ2-3
V: TRBV13
CDR3: CASSFGTSGRSTDTQYF
DNA: TGTGCCAGCAGCTTCGGGACTAGCGGGAGGAGCACAGATACGCAGTATTTT

D: NA
size: NA
J: TRBJ2-1
V: TRBV4-1
CDR3: CASSQRASPIEQFF
DNA: TGCGCCAGCAGCCAAAGAGCTAGCCCCATTGAGCAGTTCTTC

D: NA
size: NA
J: TRBJ2-2
V: TRBV7-9
CDR3: CASSLVGRGSGTGELFF
DNA: TGTGCCAGCAGCTTAGTAGGCAGGGGCTCGGGGACCGGGGAGCTGTTTTTT

D: NA
size: NA
J: TRBJ2-7
V: TRBV6-6
CDR3: CASSTLGVYEQYF
DNA: TGTGCCAGCAGCACCCTGGGAGTGTACGAGCAGTACTTC

D: NA
size: once
J: TRBJ1-2
V: TRBV6-5
CDR3: CASSYGGGRNGYTF
DNA: TGTGCCAGCAGTTACGGGGGGGGAAGAAATGGCTACACCTTC

D: TRBD1
size: few
J: TRBJ2-7
V: TRBV5-4
CDR3: CASSFGTGGSEQYF
DNA: TGTGCCAGCAGCTTTGGGACAGGGGGCTCCGAGCAGTACTTC

D: TRBD1
size: NA
J: TRBJ1-2
V: TRBV18
CDR3: CASSLIETGGEVRYGYTF
DNA: TGTGCCAGCTCGTTAATCGAGACAGGGGGCGAAGTGCGCTATGGCTACACCTTC